Presented here are 18 T cell receptor beta chains from one specimen sequenced in a study of siplizumab effects on memory and regulatory T cells. Measured with immunoSEQ multiplex PCR; TCRdb has only the in-frame clones, and not every one. The profile covers about 110,000 clones, with 92% appearing a single time and approximately 1.3% taken by the ten largest. The sequencing sample was made of CD4+ T cells sorted from blood. The receptor source for this set is a human donor in good health.

This clone has only one observation. V usage is TRBV2 and J usage is TRBJ1-1, with D tentatively TRBD1 (5 bases). Trimming stripped 7 bases from V and 0 bases from J, with 12 bases between. Germline V gives CDR1 SNHLY, CDR2 FYNNEI. The CDR3 sequence is 14 residues long. The CDR3 loop reads CASKTGTLNTEAFF. CDR3 DNA: TGTGCCAGCAAAACCGGGACGCTGAACACTGAAGCTTTCTTT.

The gene calls are TRBV6-6 and TRBJ2-7; TRBD1 aligns across 8 bases. The CDR3 is 14 amino acids. In germline, CDR1 is MNHNY, CDR2 SVGAGI (reference sequence). Trimming removed 6 bases from V and 3 bases from J; junction bases left unmatched: 7. CDR3 region: CASSGQGIGYEQYF. The CDR3 DNA follows: TGTGCCAGCAGCGGACAGGGAATAGGCTACGAGCAGTACTTC.

This chain connects TRBV9 to TRBJ2-7; TRBD1 agrees at 9 bases. The CDR3 sequence is 15 residues long. The V segment lost 0 bases and the J segment 2 bases; nucleotides outside the gene matches: 3. Germline V gives CDR1 SGDLS, CDR2 YYNGEE. The CDR3 region is CASSVGGQGTYEQYF. CDR3 coding DNA: TGTGCCAGCAGCGTAGGAGGACAGGGGACCTACGAGCAGTACTTC.

V gene TRBV11-3 combines with J gene TRBJ2-3; D call uncertain. The V and J ends lost 1 base and 6 bases respectively, with 8 bases between them. Germline V gene sequence: CDR1 SGHNT, CDR2 YENEEA. This CDR3 comprises 13 residues. In DNA, the CDR3 is TGTGCCAGCAGCTTAGGTCAACAGGATACGCAGTATTTT. Translation gives CASSLGQQDTQYF.

The rearrangement joins TRBV6-5 to TRBJ1-2; maybe TRBD1 (5 bases). V was trimmed by 2 bases and J by 1 base, leaving 11 bases between them. The CDR3 is made up of 15 amino acids. Germline CDR1 reads MNHEY; CDR2 reads SVGAGI. DNA of the CDR3: TGTGCCAGCAGTTACGACGCGACAGTTAACTATGGCTACACCTTC. Amino acids: CASSYDATVNYGYTF.

The rearrangement uses TRBV5-1 and TRBJ1-2, with TRBD1 matching 12 bases. J gave up 8 bases and V 3 bases, and 5 bases lay outside the gene matches. This CDR3 contains 14 residues. Germline V gene data show CDR1 as SGHRS and CDR2 as YFSETQ. The CDR3 spells CASSSGQGARGYTF. The CDR3, as DNA: TGCGCCAGCAGCTCGGGACAGGGGGCGCGAGGCTACACCTTC.

The J gene is TRBJ2-5, the V gene TRBV6-4, with D perhaps assigned TRBD1 or TRBD2 (5 bases each). There are 13 residues in the CDR3. Looked up from germline, CDR1 is MRHNA and CDR2 is SNTAGT. With 5 bases removed from V and 0 bases from J, the gap between germline ends came to 7 bases. Here the CDR3 DNA reads TGTGCCAGCAGTAGGGACCACCAAGAGACCCAGTACTTC. Its translation: CASSRDHQETQYF.

The chain uses TRBV5-1 and TRBJ2-7; 7 bases line up with TRBD1. The CDR3 sequence is 16 residues long. The trim removed 4 bases at V and 3 bases at J, leaving 13 bases unmatched. Per the germline V gene, CDR1 is SGHRS and CDR2 is YFSETQ. In DNA, the CDR3 is TGCGCCAGCAGCCCGGGGACAGCCTCCCGGGGCTACGAGCAGTACTTC. Its protein product is CASSPGTASRGYEQYF. The full variable domain, completed using reference TRBV5-1 and TRBJ2-7, is KAGVTQTPRYLIKTRGQQVTLSCSPISGHRSVSWYQQTPGQGLQFLFEYFSETQRNKGNFPGRFSGRQFSNSRSEMNVSTLELGDSALYLCASSPGTASRGYEQYFGPGTRLTVT.

The chain is built from TRBV18 and TRBJ2-1; 9 bases are shared with TRBD2. Losses at the gene ends were 3 bases for V and 7 bases for J; bases not matched to a gene: 10. CDR1 and CDR2 from the germline V gene are KGHSH and LQKENI. The CDR3 totals 16 residues. The CDR3 DNA sequence: TGTGCCAGCTCACCCCCCCGCGGGGGGGCGGGAAATGAGCAGTTCTTC. Translation gives CASSPPRGGAGNEQFF.

The V call is TRBV20-1, the J call TRBJ1-1; 7 positions agree with TRBD1. CDR1 is DFQATT, CDR2 SNEGSKA, per germline (reference sequence). The V and J ends lost 8 bases and 9 bases, in that order; junction bases with no gene match: 6. The CDR3 covers 10 residues. CDR3 bases: TGCAGTACAGGGACAGTTCAAGCTTTCTTT. The encoded protein is CSTGTVQAFF.

V usage is TRBV9 and J usage is TRBJ2-1; perhaps TRBD2 as D (6 bases). V was clipped by 0 bases and J by 6 bases, with 10 bases between them. Germline loops: CDR1 SGDLS, CDR2 YYNGEE. CDR3 length: 14 residues. CDR3 nucleotide sequence: TGTGCCAGCAGCGTAGGGGGTAGCGGCAATGAGCAGTTCTTC. It translates to CASSVGGSGNEQFF.

V gene TRBV5-1 combines with J gene TRBJ2-1; the D gene is possibly TRBD2 (6 bases). CDR3 length: 15 amino acids. The germline gives CDR1 SGHRS, CDR2 YFSETQ. V was trimmed by 2 bases and J by 2 bases, leaving 11 bases between them. CDR3 amino acids: CASSLARGTYNEQFF. Written as DNA, the CDR3 is TGCGCCAGCAGCTTAGCTCGGGGGACCTACAATGAGCAGTTCTTC.

Points on this clone: This specimen includes other DNA sequences encoding the same CDR3. The V gene is TRBV2, the J gene TRBJ2-7; possible D gene TRBD2, 5 bases. V gave up 4 bases and J gave up 1 base, with 11 bases separating them. This CDR3 region has 14 residues. Germline CDR1 SNHLY, CDR2 FYNNEI. The CDR3 DNA reads as TGTGCCAGCAGTGTTAGGACGGGGTCCTACGAGCAGTACTTC. Translating it yields CASSVRTGSYEQYF.

V is TRBV7-9 and J is TRBJ1-1, with 7 bases identical to TRBD1. Trimming cost V 5 bases and J 1 base; bases outside gene matches: 4. Germline V gene data show CDR1 as SEHNR and CDR2 as FQNEAQ (reference sequence). The CDR3 is 14 amino acids. The CDR3 DNA sequence: TGTGCCAGCAGCGGAGGGACAGAGAACACTGAAGCTTTCTTT. Translated: CASSGGTENTEAFF.

The gene calls are TRBV19 and TRBJ1-5, with a weak D call TRBD1 (5 bases). Per germline, CDR1 LNHDA and CDR2 SQIVND (reference sequence). The CDR3 sequence is 18 residues long. V was pared by 3 bases and J by 2 bases, with 20 bases between. CDR3 nucleotide sequence: TGTGCCAGTAGTATCGGTAACGCGGGGGGGAGGGGCAATCAGCCCCAGCATTTT. Protein sequence: CASSIGNAGGRGNQPQHF.

The V gene is TRBV10-2, the J gene TRBJ2-3; TRBD1 aligns across 12 bases. Trimming took 4 bases from V and 5 from J; bases not matched to a gene: 4. The CDR3 consists of 15 residues. Germline CDR1 WSHSY, CDR2 SAAADI. This CDR3 reads CASSGDRGHGDTQYF. DNA of the CDR3: TGCGCCAGCAGTGGGGACAGGGGGCACGGAGATACGCAGTATTTT.

The chain combines TRBV7-9 with TRBJ2-7; 8 bases align to TRBD2. There are 15 residues in the CDR3. Per germline, CDR1 SEHNR and CDR2 FQNEAQ (reference sequence). The trim removed 1 base at V and 4 bases at J, leaving 6 bases unmatched. In nucleotides, the CDR3 is TGTGCCAGCAGCTTAGGTGGAGCGGGGGATTACGAGCAGTACTTC. Translation gives CASSLGGAGDYEQYF.

This clone occurred a few times. The chain is built from TRBV5-8 and TRBJ1-2; no reliable D call. CDR3 size: 13 residues. Trimming removed 1 base at V and 3 bases at J, with 7 bases between. Germline-derived CDR1 and CDR2 are SGHTS and YDEGEE. CDR3 sequence reads: CASSLSDYYGYTF. For the CDR3, the DNA is TGTGCCAGCAGCTTGTCGGACTACTATGGCTACACCTTC.